The clone carrying this T cell receptor (beta chain) was detected many times. As yet, its antigen is unknown. The CDR3 length is 14 residues. Losses at the gene ends were 7 bases for V and 4 bases for J; bases not matched to a gene: 5. Germline V lookup: CDR1 LNHDA, CDR2 SQIVND (reference sequence). The sample originates from a study of T cells after posttransplantation cyclophosphamide. Study-wide findings and caveats: Later post-transplant blood repertoires were often dominated by donor CD8+ memory clones. Skin or GI-infiltrating T cells shared few TRB sequences with blood. Recipient CMV seropositivity and CMV reactivation strongly tracked TRB clonality.

The table came from immunoSEQ multiplex PCR; TCRdb's copy has only in-frame clones and leaves some out. Observed are about 30,000 clones, no singletons, with the top ten taking 2.7%. This related bone marrow graft donor gave peripheral blood on the day of marrow donation. What was sequenced was PBMCs. The sequence came from a woman aged 55 to 70 in good health, CMV-negative, and a related stem cell transplant donor. This chain joins TRBV19 and TRBJ2-2; TRBD2 matches 8 bases. The CDR3 DNA reads TGTGCCAGTAAGACTAGCGCGGGCACCGGGGAGCTGTTTTTT. This encodes CASKTSAGTGELFF.